The source of this T cell receptor beta chain is a study of shared clonotypes between healthy human individuals. Whole-study context: Each donor contributed plates that comprised three CD4 naive, three CD4 memory, two CD8 naive and one CD8 memory.

Study observations and caveats: Clonotypes shared by all four sorted-subset donors had higher generation probabilities than non-shared clonotypes. Rarefaction curves obtained for sorted subsets showed sequencing incomplete despite large depth.

Germline CDR1 MNHEY, CDR2 SMNVEV (reference sequence). The V end was cut by 3 bases, the J end by 3 bases, with 13 bases between. The CDR3 spans 15 residues. Note on this clone: No antigen is known for it.

How the authors handled the data: ImmunoSEQ yielded junction-only sequences lacking quality scores, so filtering differed. This table comes from immunoSEQ multiplex PCR, and its TCRdb copy is limited to in-frame clones, with some not included. V and J calls and clone size are copied from that table; D and trimming were computed from the DNA. Here the sample spans about 2.4 million clones, approximately 92% being singletons. The sequencing input was naive CD4+ T cells sorted from blood. Sample subset: CD45RA+ positively selected. The chain has TRBV27 and TRBJ2-3, with no clear D. The TCR was taken from a man aged 18 to 35 in good health. CDR3 bases: TGTGCCAGCAGTTTGCGTAGCCGGATTACAGATACGCAGTATTTT. Translated, it gives CASSLRSRITDTQYF.